The 7 T cell receptor beta chains in this list originate from one sample, sequenced in a study of blood T cells in healthy people across ages. With a J-beta primer mix and a sample-barcoded 5' primer, a second PCR ran roughly 6 to 11 cycles. In TCRdb, the 5' RACE reads were re-called with MiXCR into one record per CDR3 protein. The data show 1.6 million or so distinct CDR3 sequences, with approximately 32% seen just once and about 10% held by the top ten. The specimen was blood. The origin of the receptors is a woman aged 25 to 45 in good health.

This chain links TRBV24-1 with TRBJ2-3; TRBD2 matches 11 bases. The J segment lost 2 bases and the V segment lost 3 bases, leaving 6 bases of the junction unmatched. The CDR3 consists of 17 residues. Germline V lookup: CDR1 KGHDR, CDR2 SFDVKD. CDR3 in DNA: TGTGCCACCAGTGATGCGCTGGGACTAGCGGACACAGATACGCAGTATTTT. Translating gives CATSDALGLADTDTQYF.

This clonotype was found a few times. V is TRBV4-1 and J is TRBJ2-1; D possibly corresponds to TRBD2 (6 bases). The germline gives CDR1 MGHRA, CDR2 YSYEKL. With 3 bases removed from V and 4 bases from J, the gap between germline ends came to 16 bases. The CDR3 has 16 residues. The CDR3 loop reads CASSHHSDSGYNEQFF. The CDR3 DNA sequence: TGCGCCAGCAGCCATCACTCGGATAGCGGATACAATGAGCAGTTCTTC.

The chain links TRBV20-1 to TRBJ2-5, with D unresolved. The CDR3 has 11 amino acids. The germline gives CDR1 DFQATT, CDR2 SNEGSKA (reference sequence). The V end lost 6 bases, the J end lost 5 bases, and 10 bases lay between the germline ends. The CDR3 loop reads CSAVGVETQYF. In DNA, the CDR3 is TGCAGTGCCGTTGGGGTGGAGACCCAGTACTTC.

This clonotype was counted ten times or more. The V call is TRBV12-3 or TRBV12-4, the J call TRBJ2-7; 10 positions agree with TRBD1. Losses at the gene ends were 3 bases for V and 2 bases for J; bases not matched to a gene: 4. This CDR3 contains 15 residues. CDR3 bases: TGTGCCAGCAGTTTCCTGACAGGGGGCACCTACGAGCAGTACTTC. The encoded protein is CASSFLTGGTYEQYF.

This clonotype occurred many times. The rearrangement uses TRBV29-1 and TRBJ1-2, with 7 bases that match TRBD1. This CDR3 spans 15 amino acids. Germline V gene lookup returns CDR1 SQVTM and CDR2 ANQGSEA. J was trimmed by 0 bases and V by 3 bases; bases with no gene match: 7. The CDR3 is CSVDKDRPANYGYTF. In DNA form, the CDR3 reads TGCAGCGTTGATAAGGACAGGCCCGCTAACTATGGCTACACCTTC.

This rearrangement joins TRBV5-6 to TRBJ1-1, with D possibly matching TRBD1 (5 bases). CDR3 length equals 14 residues. From germline, CDR1 is SGHDT and CDR2 YYEEEE. The V end was cut by 4 bases, the J end by 0 bases, with 10 bases between. As DNA, the CDR3 is TGTGCCAGCAGCCGAGGGGTTTTGAACACTGAAGCTTTCTTT. Amino acid sequence: CASSRGVLNTEAFF.

The rearrangement links TRBV12-3 or TRBV12-4 to TRBJ2-5; D is unclear. V lost 5 bases and J lost 5, with 12 bases in between. This CDR3 has 13 residues. The CDR3: CASSPIRGETQYF. The DNA for the CDR3 is TGTGCCAGCAGTCCGATTAGAGGCGAGACCCAGTACTTC.